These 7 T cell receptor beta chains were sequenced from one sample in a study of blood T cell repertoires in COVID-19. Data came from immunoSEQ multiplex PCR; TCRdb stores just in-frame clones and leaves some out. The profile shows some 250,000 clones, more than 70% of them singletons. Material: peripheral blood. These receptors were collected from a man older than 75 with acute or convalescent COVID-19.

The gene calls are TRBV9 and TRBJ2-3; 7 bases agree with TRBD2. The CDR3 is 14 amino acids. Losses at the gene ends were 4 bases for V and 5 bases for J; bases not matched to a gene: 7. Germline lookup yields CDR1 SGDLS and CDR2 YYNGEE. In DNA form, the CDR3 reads TGTGCCAGCAGCACTGGACTAGGAGGAGATACGCAGTATTTT. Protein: CASSTGLGGDTQYF.

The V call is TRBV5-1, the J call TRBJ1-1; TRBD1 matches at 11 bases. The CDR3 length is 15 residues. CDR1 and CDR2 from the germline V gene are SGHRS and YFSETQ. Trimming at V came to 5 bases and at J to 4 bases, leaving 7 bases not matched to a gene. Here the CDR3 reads CASSSAGTGGTEAFF. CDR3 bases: TGCGCCAGCAGTTCCGCCGGGACAGGGGGCACTGAAGCTTTCTTT.

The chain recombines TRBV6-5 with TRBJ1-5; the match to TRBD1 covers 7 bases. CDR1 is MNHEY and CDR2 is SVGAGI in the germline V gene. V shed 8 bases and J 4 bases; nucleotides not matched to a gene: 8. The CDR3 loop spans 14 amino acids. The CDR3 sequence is CASGAGGINQPQHF. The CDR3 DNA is TGTGCCAGCGGGGCAGGGGGAATTAATCAGCCCCAGCATTTT.

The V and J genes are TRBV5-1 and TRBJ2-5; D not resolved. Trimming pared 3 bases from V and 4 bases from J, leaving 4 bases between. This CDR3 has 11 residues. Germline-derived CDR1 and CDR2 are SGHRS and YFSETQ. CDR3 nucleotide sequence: TGCGCCAGCAGCTCATCAGAGACCCAGTACTTC. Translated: CASSSSETQYF.

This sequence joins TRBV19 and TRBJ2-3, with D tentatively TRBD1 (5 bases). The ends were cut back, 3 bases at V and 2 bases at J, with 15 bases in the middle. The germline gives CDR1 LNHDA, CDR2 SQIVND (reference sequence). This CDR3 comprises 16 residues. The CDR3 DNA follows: TGTGCCAGTAGTATGGGCCGGCAGGGCTACACAGATACGCAGTATTTT. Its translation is CASSMGRQGYTDTQYF.

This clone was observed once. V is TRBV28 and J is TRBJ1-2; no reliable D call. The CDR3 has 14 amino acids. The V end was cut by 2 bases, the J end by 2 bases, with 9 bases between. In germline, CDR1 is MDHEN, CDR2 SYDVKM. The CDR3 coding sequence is TGTGCCAGCAGTTTAATGATTGAGAACTATGGCTACACCTTC. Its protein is CASSLMIENYGYTF.

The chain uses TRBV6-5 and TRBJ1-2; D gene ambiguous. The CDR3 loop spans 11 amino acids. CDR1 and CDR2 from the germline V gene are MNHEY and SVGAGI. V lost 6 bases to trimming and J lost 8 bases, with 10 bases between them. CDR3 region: CASSTPYGYTF. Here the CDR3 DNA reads TGTGCCAGCAGCACCCCCTACGGCTACACCTTC.